The 27 T cell receptor beta chains reported below all come from one sample, sequenced in a study of post-analysis software for immune sequencing data (dated by TCRdb to between 2015 and 2016). For these TCRs, the target antigens are not known. To prepare the library, PCR was applied. The instrument was an Illumina HiSeq 2500. To reduce PCR and sequencing biases, unique molecular identifiers were built into the TCR beta cDNA libraries. TCRdb took the public reads, trimmed them with fastp at Q25, ran MiXCR for clone calling and kept in-frame beta chains. Merged by CDR3 protein, the rows form single entries marked with the most common genes and DNA. A total of 750,000 to 950,000 distinct CDR3 sequences appear in this sample, 46% of them only once. Clones ranked in the top ten supply just under 5% of the sample. General findings and caveats noted by the study authors: Four or five TRBV segments, including TRBV5-6, TRBV5-1 and TRBV20-1, were significantly more frequent in patients than controls.

The specimen sequenced was blood. Receptors originate from a girl aged 5 to 17 with multiple sclerosis.

The V call is TRBV6-4, the J call TRBJ2-4; the D gene is possibly TRBD1 (5 bases). V was cut by 4 bases and J by 3 bases, with 22 bases left in between. CDR1 MRHNA and CDR2 SNTAGT come from the germline V gene. This CDR3 region has 18 residues. This CDR3 reads CASSAPFLGHFDKNIQYF. The CDR3 nucleotides read TGTGCCAGCAGTGCACCTTTCCTTGGACATTTTGACAAAAACATTCAGTACTTC.

In its sample, this clonotype is medium-sized (0.01 to 0.1%). The J gene is TRBJ2-3, the V gene TRBV4-2; 9 bases are a match to TRBD2. This CDR3 contains 19 residues. The V and J ends lost 1 base and 1 base, in that order; junction bases with no gene match: 12. Per germline, CDR1 LGHNA and CDR2 YNFKEQ. CDR3: CASSQGEGSGSLRTDTQYF. In DNA form, the CDR3 reads TGTGCCAGCAGCCAAGGTGAGGGTAGCGGGAGCCTCCGCACAGATACGCAGTATTTT.

Concerning this clonotype: Germline is not matched at one junction end, which may reflect a read error. The chain links TRBV7-7 to TRBJ2-7; 7 bases are shared with TRBD2. The last part of the DNA fits TRBJ2-5 better; the J call may be wrong. This CDR3 has 16 residues. Germline V lookup: CDR1 SSHAT, CDR2 FNYEAQ (reference sequence). Here the CDR3 DNA reads TGTGCTAGCAGCCCAGATGAGGAAGCGGGGACGCGGACCCAGTACTTC. Amino acid sequence: CASSPDEEAGTRTQYF.

In the case of this clonotype: This may be a read error, as it is one base from a much larger clone. The CDR3 here is CASNTRLAGGTDTQYF. Here the CDR3 DNA reads TGTGCCAGCAACACCCGACTAGCGGGAGGAACAGATACGCAGTATTTT. The chain combines TRBV14 with TRBJ2-3; 13 nucleotides line up with TRBD2. Per germline, CDR1 SGHDN and CDR2 FVKESK. The junction had 7 bases not matched to a gene; V was cut back by 7 bases and J by 3 bases. The CDR3 runs to 16 residues.

The V gene is TRBV29-1, the J gene TRBJ2-5, with 11 bases aligning to TRBD2. The germline V gene has CDR1 SQVTM and CDR2 ANQGSEA. The CDR3 has 18 amino acids. The V segment lost 1 base and the J segment 4 bases; nucleotides outside the gene matches: 14. The CDR3 DNA reads as TGCAGCGTTGAAGGAGTGGGTGCGCTAGCGGGAGGCCCAGAGACCCAGTACTTC. Translation: CSVEGVGALAGGPETQYF.

Concerning this clonotype itself: The junction differs from germline at one of its ends, possibly a read error. The J gene is TRBJ2-5, the V gene TRBV5-1, with TRBD2 matching over 10 bases. Germline values: CDR1 SGHRS, CDR2 YFSETQ. This CDR3 comprises 17 residues. The CDR3 loop is CARSLGLAGVYQETQYF. The DNA for the CDR3 is TGCGCCAGAAGCTTGGGCCTAGCGGGAGTGTACCAAGAGACCCAGTACTTC.

This clonotype was seen a few times. The V call is TRBV14, the J call TRBJ2-5; TRBD1 or TRBD2 may be the D gene (6 bases each). V lost 0 bases to trimming and J lost 11 bases, with 19 bases between them. Germline V CDR1 and CDR2: SGHDN, FVKESK. This CDR3 region has 15 residues. CDR3: CASSQDGQGTWEQYF. The CDR3 DNA reads as TGTGCCAGCAGCCAAGATGGGCAGGGGACTTGGGAGCAGTACTTC. Combining the CDR3 with reference TRBV14 and TRBJ2-5 gives the whole variable domain EAGVTQFPSHSVIEKGQTVTLRCDPISGHDNLYWYRRVMGKEIKFLLHFVKESKQDESGMPNNRFLAERTGGTYSTLKVQPAELEDSGVYFCASSQDGQGTWEQYFGPGTRLLVL.

The CDR3 bases are TGTGCCACCAGCAGGCGGGACAGCTCCTACAATGAGCAGTTCTTC. Amino acids: CATSRRDSSYNEQFF. This chain joins TRBV15 and TRBJ2-1; a possible D gene is TRBD1 (7 bases). Trimming took 3 bases from V and 0 from J, leaving 9 bases between them. This CDR3 is 15 amino acids long. Germline assignment: CDR1 LNHNV and CDR2 YYDKDF (reference sequence).

In this sample, this clonotype turned up a few times. CDR3 region: CSVSAGEVYEQYF. The CDR3 DNA follows: TGCAGCGTCTCTGCGGGTGAGGTCTACGAGCAGTACTTC. This chain connects TRBV29-1 to TRBJ2-4, with D tentatively TRBD2 (5 bases). The J call is in doubt because the DNA end fits TRBJ2-7 better. CDR3 length: 13 amino acids. Per germline, CDR1 SQVTM and CDR2 ANQGSEA.

This sequence joins TRBV6-1 and TRBJ2-5; 9 nucleotides agree with TRBD1. This CDR3 is built from 16 residues. The V gene's germline CDR1 is MNHNS and CDR2 SASEGT. The J segment lost 4 bases and the V segment lost 7 bases, leaving 13 bases of the junction unmatched. This chain's CDR3 is CASKLTGQGMGETQYF. In nucleotides, the CDR3 is TGTGCCAGCAAACTAACCGGACAGGGGATGGGAGAGACCCAGTACTTC.

This sequence joins TRBV6-6 and TRBJ2-1; 8 nucleotides line up with TRBD2. Trimming removed 4 bases from V and 1 base from J; junction bases left unmatched: 3. Per germline, CDR1 MNHNY and CDR2 SVGAGI (reference sequence). The CDR3 loop spans 15 amino acids. Here the CDR3 reads CASSSGLESYNEQFF. The CDR3 coding sequence is TGTGCCAGCAGTTCGGGACTAGAATCCTACAATGAGCAGTTCTTC.

V is TRBV12-3 or TRBV12-4 and J is TRBJ2-3; D is possibly TRBD2 (6 bases). There are 12 residues in the CDR3. V dropped 4 bases and J dropped 10 bases, with 12 bases sitting between them. CDR3: CASSSPGGPQYF. The CDR3 region has the DNA TGTGCCAGCAGTTCGCCCGGAGGGCCGCAGTATTTT.

The chain couples TRBV29-1 to TRBJ2-4; a possible D gene is TRBD1 (6 bases). The J call could be wrong; TRBJ2-7 is a better fit for the DNA end. The CDR3 length is 15 residues. CDR1 SQVTM and CDR2 ANQGSEA come from the germline V gene. CDR3 protein: CSVEGTDRSDYEQYF. The CDR3 bases are TGCAGCGTTGAAGGGACCGACAGGAGTGACTACGAGCAGTACTTC.

CDR3 sequence: CASSLTSSGSYNEQFF. CDR3 in DNA: TGTGCCAGCAGCTTAACATCCAGCGGGAGCTACAATGAGCAGTTCTTC. This chain links TRBV7-3 with TRBJ2-1; 8 nucleotides line up with TRBD2. This CDR3 spans 16 amino acids. The V segment lost 0 bases and the J segment 3 bases; nucleotides outside the gene matches: 4. Germline loops: CDR1 SGHTA, CDR2 FQGTGA.

This chain uses TRBV2 with TRBJ2-3; D unclear. The CDR3 extends over 11 amino acids. With 7 bases removed from V and 6 bases from J, the gap between germline ends came to 8 bases. Germline CDR1 reads SNHLY; CDR2 reads FYNNEI. This CDR3 reads CASNSRDTQYF. As DNA, the CDR3 is TGTGCCAGCAATTCAAGGGATACGCAGTATTTT.

The chain is built from TRBV7-8 and TRBJ2-5; the D is unclear. The CDR3 is made up of 12 amino acids. Germline-derived CDR1 and CDR2 are SGHVS and FQNEAQ. The V end lost 2 bases, the J end lost 4 bases, and 5 bases lay between the germline ends. In DNA, the CDR3 is TGTGCCAGCAGCTTATATCCAGAGACCCAGTACTTC. As protein: CASSLYPETQYF.

This chain connects TRBV7-3 to TRBJ1-1; TRBD1 is a possible D gene (6 bases). The CDR3 has 14 residues. CDR1 is SGHTA, CDR2 FQGTGA, per germline. Between the trimmed V and J ends, which lost 5 bases and 2 bases, there was a span of 12 bases. The CDR3 loop is CASSPGDKNTEAFF. In DNA form, the CDR3 reads TGTGCCAGCAGCCCCGGGGACAAAAACACTGAAGCTTTCTTT.

This clonotype was recorded a few times. The chain combines TRBV25-1 with TRBJ2-7, with 11 bases that match TRBD2. The CDR3 is made up of 16 amino acids. Germline assignment: CDR1 MGHDK and CDR2 SYGVNS. The junction had 11 bases not matched to a gene; V was cut back by 8 bases and J by 2 bases. The DNA for the CDR3 is TGTGCCAGCTCCCCCAGACTAGCGGGATTACCCTACGAGCAGTACTTC. It specifies CASSPRLAGLPYEQYF.

This clonotype was found a few times. The chain employs TRBV10-3 and TRBJ2-1; 8 bases are shared with TRBD1. The CDR3 sequence is 16 residues long. The V gene end was trimmed by 3 bases and the J gene end by 5 bases; junction bases not matched to a gene: 9. CDR1 is ENHRY, CDR2 SYGVKD, per germline. The CDR3, as DNA: TGTGCCATCAGTGACTTTGTCAGGGGGCCCAACAATGAGCAGTTCTTC. It yields the protein CAISDFVRGPNNEQFF.

The CDR3 DNA reads TGTGCCAGCAGTGAGTCCGGGTTACTCGAGCAGTACTTC. Translated, it gives CASSESGLLEQYF. V is TRBV6-1 and J is TRBJ2-7; D uncertain. Trimming removed 3 bases at V and 6 bases at J, with 12 bases between. This CDR3 contains 13 residues. Per the germline V gene, CDR1 is MNHNS and CDR2 is SASEGT.

In nucleotides, the CDR3 is TGTGCCAGCAGGATGGCGGGTATCCAGGGGGCCTACGAGCAGTACTTC. Translated, it gives CASRMAGIQGAYEQYF. The rearrangement links TRBV6-2 or TRBV6-3 to TRBJ2-7; 7 bases are shared with TRBD1. The CDR3 covers 16 residues. Germline CDR1 and CDR2: MNHEY and SVGEGT. V shed 6 bases and J 2 bases; nucleotides not matched to a gene: 13.

The sample holds a few counts of this clonotype. The genes are TRBV12-3 or TRBV12-4 and TRBJ2-1; 8 bases align to TRBD2. The junction had 9 bases not matched to a gene; V was cut back by 8 bases and J by 9 bases. The CDR3 runs 13 residues. The CDR3 loop is CASSVREGPEQFF. The CDR3 DNA reads as TGTGCCAGCTCGGTACGGGAGGGCCCTGAGCAGTTCTTC.

Only a few counts were recorded for this clonotype. J is TRBJ1-2 and V is TRBV29-1, with unresolved D. V lost 6 bases and J lost 4, with 15 bases in between. CDR3 length: 13 residues. CDR1 and CDR2 (germline): SQVTM, ANQGSEA. CDR3 in amino acids: CSVTIGRSYGYTF. The CDR3 DNA sequence: TGCAGCGTGACAATAGGGAGAAGCTATGGCTACACCTTC.

The chain combines TRBV19 with TRBJ1-1, with TRBD1 as a possible D gene (5 bases). The V end was cut by 10 bases, the J end by 1 base, with 16 bases between. From germline, CDR1 is LNHDA and CDR2 SQIVND (reference sequence). CDR3 length: 14 residues. For the CDR3, the DNA is TGTGCCACCCTATCCAGGGATTCGAACACTGAAGCTTTCTTT. Protein product: CATLSRDSNTEAFF.

DNA of the CDR3: TGTGCCAGCAGCCAAACCCGACAGAGGACCTACGAGCAGTACTTC. Protein product: CASSQTRQRTYEQYF. The chain links TRBV12-3 or TRBV12-4 to TRBJ2-7, with D perhaps matching TRBD1 (5 bases). The CDR3 is 15 residues long. With 6 bases removed from V and 2 bases from J, the gap between germline ends came to 17 bases.

About this clonotype: A junction boundary mismatches the germline segment, possibly from a read error. This chain links TRBV9 with TRBJ2-1; D not certain. This CDR3 is 15 amino acids long. Germline values: CDR1 SGDLS, CDR2 YYNGEE. The CDR3 nucleotides are TGTGCCAGCAGCGTAGACGGAGCGTCCTGCAATGAGCAGTTCTTC. The encoded protein is CASSVDGASCNEQFF.

This rearrangement joins TRBV6-1 to TRBJ2-5, with D possibly being TRBD1 or TRBD2 (5 bases each). Between the trimmed V and J ends, which lost 6 bases and 4 bases, there was a span of 21 bases. The length of the CDR3 is 16 residues. The V gene's germline CDR1 is MNHNS and CDR2 SASEGT. The CDR3 DNA sequence: TGTGCCAGCAGCGCCCACCACCGGGACCTGGGAGAGACCCAGTACTTC. It is translated as CASSAHHRDLGETQYF.